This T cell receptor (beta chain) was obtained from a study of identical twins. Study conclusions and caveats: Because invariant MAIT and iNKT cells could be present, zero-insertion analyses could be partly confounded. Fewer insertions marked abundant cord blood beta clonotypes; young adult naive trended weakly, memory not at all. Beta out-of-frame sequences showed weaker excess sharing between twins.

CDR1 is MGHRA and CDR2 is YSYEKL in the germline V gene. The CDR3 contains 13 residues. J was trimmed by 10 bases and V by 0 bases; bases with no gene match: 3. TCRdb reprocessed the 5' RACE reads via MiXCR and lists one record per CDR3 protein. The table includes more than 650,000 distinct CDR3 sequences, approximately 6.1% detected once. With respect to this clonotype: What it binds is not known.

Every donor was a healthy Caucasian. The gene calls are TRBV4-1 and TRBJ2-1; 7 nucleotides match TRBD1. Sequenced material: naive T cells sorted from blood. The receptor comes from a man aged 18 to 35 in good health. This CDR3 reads CASSQDQGEEQFF. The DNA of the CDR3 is TGCGCCAGCAGCCAAGATCAGGGGGAGGAGCAGTTCTTC.